This TCR beta chain was captured in a study of blood T cell repertoires in COVID-19 (dated by TCRdb to about 2020). A note on the overall study: Collaborator samples came from the United States, Italy and Spain and covered acute and convalescent phases of COVID-19. Where available, HLA class I and class II types were obtained from metadata supplied by the sample provider rather than from assay-based typing. The samples were drawn from the first 160 participants of the ongoing ImmuneRACE study and from some 1,300 subjects provided by 6 global collaborators. The repertoires were released in a freely available public database meant as a resource for research on the immune response to SARS-CoV-2. The material from the prospective study consisted of cDNA or gDNA derived from T cells, B-cell-depleted T cells, or PBMCs. Subjects who had been exposed to COVID-19, were actively infected with it, or had recovered from it provided the deeply sampled blood TCRbeta repertoires that made up the dataset. Nearly every sample came with metadata listing a de-identified subject ID, COVID-19 status, age in years and sex. Broad study findings and their caveats: The quantity of clinical and demographic metadata differed by source and by participant and was supplied without curation.

Enrolling through a virtual design, the prospective study's participants ranged in age from about 18 to 100 years and lived across more than 20 United States geographic areas. In the prospective study, participants were assigned to cohorts based on the clinical history participants reported in a screening survey and a study questionnaire. Exposed participants were defined as having been in contact with someone with a PCR-confirmed or clinician-diagnosed COVID-19 case within 2 weeks of study entry. In the prospective study, mobile phlebotomists collected whole blood, serum and a nasopharyngeal or oropharyngeal swab from each participant. Participants in the prospective study had the option to provide additional blood draws and questionnaires over a roughly 2-month period. Prospective study blood samples were shipped either frozen or at room temperature before DNA extraction. The immunoSEQ Assay, a bias-controlled multiplex PCR, was used to amplify TCRbeta CDR3 regions from genomic DNA. The original pipeline was this. Within the assay, amplification of reference gene primers was used to estimate how many nucleated cells each sample contained. To quantify the absolute abundance of each unique TCRbeta CDR3 rearrangement, sequence reads were collapsed and filtered. Productive Simpson clonality was computed per sample as the square root of Simpson's diversity index over productive rearrangements. Here the immuneACCESS table is served through TCRdb, limited to in-frame sequences with V and J called. Missing clones are a known gap in these copies; in checked studies unresolved V genes cover under half, and the rest lacks a known reason. For V, J and clone size, that table is used; D and trimming come from the DNA. This sample gives 350,000 to 500,000 clones in total; 88% of them show up just once. The ten largest clones represent about 1.5% of the sample.

This clone was recorded a few times. Its target antigen remains unknown. It has no much larger one-base neighbor in the sample; base qualities were not kept. Including the terminal cysteine and phenylalanine, the CDR3 comprises 13 residues. Only CDR3 DNA remains: 39 bases, in frame from the first base. CDR1 and CDR2 are drawn from the germline V gene: MGHRA, YSYEKL. Between the V and J ends, shortened by 0 bases and 6 bases respectively, the junction contains 8 bases. Sequenced sample: PBMCs or T cells enriched from blood (not recorded which). The sequence came from a young woman who had been exposed to COVID-19. This chain is built from TRBV4-1 and TRBJ1-1; perhaps TRBD1 is the D gene, with 5 bases matching. The CDR3 amino acid sequence is: CASSQEQVAEAFF. Here is the DNA: TGCGCCAGCAGCCAAGAACAGGTGGCTGAAGCTTTCTTT.